The TCR beta chain described here comes from a study of T cell responses to AZD1222 COVID-19 vaccine. Overall study: Second doses at about 4 or about 12 weeks were pooled.

As to this clone: Its matching antigen is unknown.

Study-wide findings and caveats: Donors were chiefly white British, with a greater number of females, and clonal diversity was perhaps underestimated.

The CDR3 is 13 amino acids. Trimming took off 0 bases at V and 5 bases at J, with 6 bases between the two ends. Germline CDR1 and CDR2: SGDLS and YYNGEE. Assay used: immunoSEQ multiplex PCR; TCRdb lists only in-frame clones, some missing. The table records about 110,000 clones, approximately 86% of them present only once. The sample was peripheral blood, taken on day 0 of AZD1222 vaccination. The clonotype was recovered from an adult in good health. The genes are TRBV9 and TRBJ2-1; D is possibly TRBD1 or TRBD2 (5 bases each). In DNA form, the CDR3 reads TGTGCCAGCAGCGTAGTGGGGGACAATGAGCAGTTCTTC. This codes for CASSVVGDNEQFF.